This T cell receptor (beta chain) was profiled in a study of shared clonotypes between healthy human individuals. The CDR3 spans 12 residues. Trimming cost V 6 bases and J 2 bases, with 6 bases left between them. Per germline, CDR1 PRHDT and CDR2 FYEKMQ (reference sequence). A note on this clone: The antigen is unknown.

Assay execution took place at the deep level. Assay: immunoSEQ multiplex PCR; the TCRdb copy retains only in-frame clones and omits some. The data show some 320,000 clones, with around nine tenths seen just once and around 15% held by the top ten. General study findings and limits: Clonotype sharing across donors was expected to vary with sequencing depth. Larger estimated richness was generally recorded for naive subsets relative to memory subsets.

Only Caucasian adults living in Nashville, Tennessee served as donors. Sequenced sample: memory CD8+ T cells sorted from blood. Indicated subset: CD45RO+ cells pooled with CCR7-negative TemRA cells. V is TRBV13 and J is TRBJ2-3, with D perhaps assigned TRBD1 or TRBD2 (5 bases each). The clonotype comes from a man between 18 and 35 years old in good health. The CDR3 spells CASRGDTDTQYF. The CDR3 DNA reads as TGTGCCAGCAGGGGGGACACAGATACGCAGTATTTT.